This TCR beta chain was captured in a study of human T cells and chemical hapten exposure. Overall study results and limits: There was no change with DPC sensitization in TCRs above 1 in 1000 frequency.

To note about this clonotype: The target antigen is unknown.

CDR1 and CDR2 from the germline V gene are SQVTM and ANQGSEA. Trimming removed 2 bases at V and 0 bases at J, with 7 bases between. The CDR3 has 14 amino acids. The library attached unique molecular identifiers to individual cDNA molecules. Original analysis: There were a median of approximately 88,000 TCRs per sample, with a range from about 23,224 to 690,600. Each CDR3 protein gets one entry after TCRdb re-called the 5' RACE reads with MiXCR. TCRdb's processing, not the authors' own work, is the source of the V and J calls. The sample holds 110,000 or so distinct CDR3 sequences, around a fifth seen once. The template was total RNA from unfractionated whole blood.

V is TRBV29-1 and J is TRBJ2-2, with D unresolved. The origin of this receptor is a human donor in good health. This chain's CDR3 is CSVEQVANTGELFF. CDR3 DNA sequence: TGCAGCGTTGAACAGGTAGCGAACACCGGGGAGCTGTTTTTT.